The present T cell receptor beta chain was sequenced within a study of T-cell reconstitution after alpha-beta-depleted transplantation in children. The V segment lost 4 bases and the J segment 6 bases; nucleotides outside the gene matches: 12. This CDR3 is 16 amino acids long. Germline V gives CDR1 SGHTA, CDR2 FQGNSA. Unique molecular identifiers were incorporated when the TCRbeta library was constructed. TCRdb reprocessed the PCR reads via MiXCR and lists one record per CDR3 protein. The repertoire consists of under 350,000 distinct CDR3 sequences, with roughly 9.5% occurring once and the leading ten covering roughly a tenth.

This sample comprised PBMCs from the stem cell graft donor, obtained from the stem cell graft. V and J are TRBV7-2 and TRBJ2-7, with 10 nucleotides matching TRBD1. The source is a human donor who donated a stem cell graft to a child with SCID. This CDR3 reads CASSSRRDRGSGEQYF. The CDR3 bases are TGTGCCAGCAGCTCCCGACGGGACAGGGGATCGGGCGAGCAGTACTTC.